These 4 T cell receptor beta chains were all obtained from the same sample, sequenced in a study of spatial heterogeneity in lung cancer. TCRdb reprocessed the 5' RACE reads via MiXCR and lists one record per CDR3 protein. The sample yields around 47,000 distinct CDR3 sequences, around 6.7% seen once. The sample's time point: blood at routine non-recurrence follow-up after resection. Sequencing was performed on whole RNA extracted from tumor and nontumor lung tissue, or from frozen PBMC, and the material was left unsorted. The starting material was PBMCs, obtained at follow-up. Source of these receptors: a female donor with early-stage non-small cell lung cancer.

This clonotype came up many times. The chain carries TRBV15 and TRBJ2-1, with 11 nucleotides matching TRBD2. Losses at the gene ends were 9 bases for V and 4 bases for J; bases not matched to a gene: 14. The germline gives CDR1 LNHNV, CDR2 YYDKDF (reference sequence). The CDR3 totals 17 residues. The CDR3 DNA is TGTGCCACTAGTACCGGGACTAGCGGTACGACTTACAATGAGCAGTTCTTC. Translating it yields CATSTGTSGTTYNEQFF.

This clonotype was detected ten times or more. An end of the junction does not agree with germline; a read error may underlie this. This chain connects TRBV7-7 to TRBJ2-6; TRBD2 agrees at 8 bases. The germline V gene encodes CDR1 SSHAT and CDR2 FNYEAQ (reference sequence). The CDR3 sequence is 17 residues long. The CDR3: CASSWVERGPGANVLTF. The CDR3 bases are TGTGCTAGCAGCTGGGTTGAGCGGGGGCCTGGGGCCAACGTCCTGACTTTC.

Ten or more counts support this clonotype. CDR3 nucleotide sequence: TGTGCCAGCAGCATCGGGGAAGCTCTTAGCACAGATACGCAGTATTTT. Translating gives CASSIGEALSTDTQYF. This chain connects TRBV7-2 to TRBJ2-3, with a possible D match to TRBD2 (5 bases). Germline assignment: CDR1 SGHTA and CDR2 FQGNSA. The CDR3 is made up of 16 amino acids. V was shortened by 5 bases and J by 0 bases, with 15 bases between the two germline ends.

This chain uses TRBV6-5 with TRBJ1-2, with D possibly being TRBD1 (5 bases). The CDR3 consists of 14 residues. The V gene lost 2 bases and the J gene lost 2 bases, with 9 bases spanning the gap. Germline CDR1 MNHEY, CDR2 SVGAGI. CDR3 DNA: TGTGCCAGCAGTTACGCAGGGAGGAACTATGGCTACACCTTC. The encoded protein is CASSYAGRNYGYTF.